What follows are 18 T cell receptor beta chains derived from one specimen sequenced in a study of CD8 T cells in ankylosing spondylitis. TCRdb passed the 5' RACE reads through MiXCR, listing each CDR3 protein once. The table has roughly 240,000 distinct CDR3 sequences, around 32% seen once; the top ten hold about 4%. Sequenced: blood, either unsorted or a sorted T cell fraction (not recorded which). The source is a male donor with ankylosing spondylitis or in good health (not recorded which).

This clonotype has a handful of counts. The chain recombines TRBV20-1 with TRBJ1-5, with 9 bases identical to TRBD1. The CDR3 length is 13 residues. The V gene's germline CDR1 is DFQATT and CDR2 SNEGSKA (reference sequence). The V and J ends lost 6 bases and 2 bases, in that order; junction bases with no gene match: 2. For the CDR3, the DNA is TGCAGTGCACGGACAGGGGGCAATCAGCCCCAGCATTTT. It encodes CSARTGGNQPQHF.

This clonotype was seen more than once but under ten times. The chain employs TRBV5-5 and TRBJ2-1; possibly TRBD1 or TRBD2 for D (5 bases each). This CDR3 is built from 15 residues. Germline assignment: CDR1 SGHKS and CDR2 YYEKEE (reference sequence). Trimming removed 5 bases at V and 2 bases at J, with 14 bases between. CDR3 protein: CASRPPGQTYNEQFF. The CDR3 DNA is TGTGCCAGCAGACCCCCGGGGCAGACCTACAATGAGCAGTTCTTC.

This clonotype was seen once. This sequence joins TRBV7-6 and TRBJ2-5; no clear D. The CDR3 has 13 amino acids. Germline CDR1 SGHVS, CDR2 FNYEAQ. V was trimmed by 7 bases and J by 5 bases, leaving 14 bases between them. The CDR3 nucleotides read TGTGCCAGCACCCGAGACGGGCGCGAGACCCAGTACTTC. This codes for CASTRDGRETQYF.

This clonotype was seen a handful of times. This chain uses TRBV6-2 or TRBV6-3 with TRBJ2-2, with 11 bases lining up with TRBD1. This CDR3 is built from 20 residues. The germline CDR1 and CDR2 sequences are MNHEY and SVGEGT. V was clipped by 7 bases and J by 2 bases; unmatched bases: 18. The CDR3 DNA reads TGTGCCAGCAATAAGGGACAGGGGGTGCCGGTTCTAGTAAACACCGGGGAGCTGTTTTTT. This sequence encodes CASNKGQGVPVLVNTGELFF.

This chain links TRBV7-8 with TRBJ2-5; tentative D call: TRBD1 (7 bases). Germline CDR1 is SGHVS and CDR2 is FQNEAQ. The CDR3 spans 15 residues. Trimming left V 4 bases short and J 5 bases short, with 17 bases between. Written as DNA, the CDR3 is TGTGCCAGCAGCTATATTAGGAGGGGGCTGGAGACCCAGTACTTC. The encoded protein is CASSYIRRGLETQYF. The full variable domain, with the rest looked up from reference TRBV7-8 and TRBJ2-5, is GAGVSQSPRYKVAKRGQDVALRCDPISGHVSLFWYQQALGQGPEFLTYFQNEAQLDKSGLPSDRFFAERPEGSVSTLKIQRTQQEDSAVYLCASSYIRRGLETQYFGPGTRLLVL.

Only a few counts were recorded for this clonotype. J is TRBJ2-2 and V is TRBV12-3 or TRBV12-4; D might be TRBD2 (6 bases). This CDR3 spans 14 amino acids. Trimming shortened V by 5 bases and J by 5 bases, and 12 bases separated the two germline ends. CDR3 loop: CASSPQRATGELFF. CDR3 bases: TGTGCCAGCAGTCCCCAGCGGGCTACCGGGGAGCTGTTTTTT.

This clonotype was counted ten times or more. The genes are TRBV20-1 and TRBJ2-7; D gene unclear. This CDR3 has 15 residues. V dropped 0 bases and J dropped 2 bases, with 14 bases sitting between them. Germline V gene sequence: CDR1 DFQATT, CDR2 SNEGSKA (reference sequence). The CDR3 DNA reads as TGCAGTGCTAGAGATAAGTTAACATTGGCCTACGAGCAGTACTTC. It codes for CSARDKLTLAYEQYF.

This clonotype was observed a handful of times. The V call is TRBV18, the J call TRBJ2-1; unclear D gene. V gave up 0 bases and J gave up 8 bases, with 14 bases separating them. The germline gives CDR1 KGHSH, CDR2 LQKENI. This CDR3 spans 15 amino acids. DNA of the CDR3: TGTGCCAGCTCACCACCGCTTAAGGGTTGGGATGAGCAGTTCTTC. Its protein product is CASSPPLKGWDEQFF.

This clonotype was counted between two and nine times. The rearrangement joins TRBV28 to TRBJ2-1; 10 bases fit TRBD1. Trimming cost V 5 bases and J 6 bases; bases outside gene matches: 7. The CDR3 loop spans 15 amino acids. Germline lookup yields CDR1 MDHEN and CDR2 SYDVKM. CDR3 sequence (DNA): TGTGCCAGCAGTGAACCCGGGACAGGGGCCAATGAGCAGTTCTTC. Its protein is CASSEPGTGANEQFF.

V usage is TRBV6-5 and J usage is TRBJ2-3, with D unclear. V gave up 4 bases and J gave up 4 bases, with 9 bases separating them. Germline V CDR1 and CDR2: MNHEY, SVGAGI. The CDR3 extends over 13 amino acids. The CDR3 coding sequence is TGTGCCAGCAGTTGGCGGAGAGCAGATACGCAGTATTTT. Translated: CASSWRRADTQYF.

This rearrangement joins TRBV7-3 to TRBJ2-3, with a weak D call TRBD2 (6 bases). CDR1 and CDR2 from the germline V gene are SGHTA and FQGTGA. The CDR3 is 17 amino acids. V lost 5 bases, J lost 1 base, and 19 bases lay in between. In nucleotides, the CDR3 is TGTGCCAGCAGCCCCGACCGCGGGGATGGGGGCACAGATACGCAGTATTTT. Protein sequence: CASSPDRGDGGTDTQYF.

CDR3 in amino acids: CSARMPAGQQFF. CDR3 nucleotides: TGCAGTGCTAGGATGCCTGCCGGACAGCAGTTCTTC. This rearrangement joins TRBV20-1 to TRBJ2-1; D unclear. The V and J ends lost 3 bases and 11 bases respectively, with 14 bases between them. CDR3 length: 12 amino acids. CDR1 DFQATT and CDR2 SNEGSKA come from the germline V gene (reference sequence).

The V and J genes are TRBV6-1 and TRBJ2-3, with unresolved D. The V gene lost 6 bases and the J gene lost 1 base, with 8 bases spanning the gap. Germline loops: CDR1 MNHNS, CDR2 SASEGT. The CDR3 has 13 amino acids. CDR3 amino acids: CASSWERTDTQYF. DNA for the CDR3: TGTGCCAGCAGCTGGGAACGCACAGATACGCAGTATTTT.

The chain joins TRBV4-1 to TRBJ2-7, with TRBD1 matching over 9 bases. Trimming took 4 bases from V and 1 from J; bases not matched to a gene: 5. There are 15 residues in the CDR3. CDR1 and CDR2 (germline): MGHRA, YSYEKL. The CDR3 spells CASSLLGQGSYEQYF. The CDR3 region has the DNA TGCGCCAGCAGCCTACTCGGACAGGGGTCCTACGAGCAGTACTTC.

The chain joins TRBV27 to TRBJ2-6; D is ambiguous. The germline gives CDR1 MNHEY, CDR2 SMNVEV (reference sequence). V was trimmed by 1 base and J by 9 bases, leaving 7 bases between them. This CDR3 contains 13 residues. This CDR3 reads CASSLLFGNVLTF. Here the CDR3 DNA reads TGTGCCAGCAGTTTATTGTTTGGCAACGTCCTGACTTTC.

The J gene is TRBJ1-4, the V gene TRBV4-2, with D possibly being TRBD1 (5 bases). Germline CDR1 LGHNA, CDR2 YNFKEQ. The CDR3 is 16 residues long. V was shortened by 4 bases and J by 6 bases, with 18 bases between the two germline ends. The CDR3 region has the DNA TGTGCCAGCAGCCCCTGGCAGGGCGAATCGGATGAAAAACTGTTTTTT. This sequence encodes CASSPWQGESDEKLFF.

J is TRBJ1-3 and V is TRBV3-1; no reliable D call. V was trimmed by 0 bases and J by 4 bases, leaving 4 bases between them. The CDR3 runs to 13 residues. From germline, CDR1 is LGHDT and CDR2 YNNKEL (reference sequence). The CDR3 loop reads CASSQDRGNTIYF. As DNA, the CDR3 is TGTGCCAGCAGCCAAGACCGAGGAAACACCATATATTTT.

The rearrangement joins TRBV7-9 to TRBJ2-1, with TRBD2 matching 10 bases. Trimming removed 6 bases from V and 3 bases from J; junction bases left unmatched: 5. From germline, CDR1 is SEHNR and CDR2 FQNEAQ (reference sequence). The CDR3 runs 15 residues. The CDR3 coding sequence is TGTGCCAGCAGGAGCGGGGGGGCGGTCTACAATGAGCAGTTCTTC. Translating gives CASRSGGAVYNEQFF.